The sequence of this T cell receptor (beta chain) was determined in a study of T cell responses to AZD1222 COVID-19 vaccine. Assay: immunoSEQ multiplex PCR; the TCRdb copy retains only in-frame clones and omits some. The sample has approximately 74,000 clones; around four fifths are singletons. Points from the study as a whole: In the spike-specific TCR repertoire, nearly half reportedly target unmutated variant regions. Just a handful of AZD1222 recipients were seropositive at baseline. Without day 14 samples, only post-peak T cell repertoires were studied. Donors were mostly white British, more females; clonal diversity possibly underestimated.

CDR3 length: 16 residues. V lost 4 bases, J lost 7 bases, and 10 bases stayed unmatched. CDR1 is SGHNT and CDR2 is YYREEE in the germline V gene (reference sequence). This clone was seen a single time. Its antigen remains unknown. The specimen comprised peripheral blood, sampled on day 0 of AZD1222 vaccination. V usage is TRBV5-4 and J usage is TRBJ1-6, with 8 bases fitting TRBD1. The clonotype was recovered from an adult in good health. The CDR3 protein is CASSQSPGQENSPLHF. CDR3 in DNA: TGTGCCAGCAGCCAAAGTCCGGGACAGGAGAATTCACCCCTCCACTTT. The full variable domain, with the rest looked up from reference TRBV5-4 and TRBJ1-6, is ETGVTQSPTHLIKTRGQQVTLRCSSQSGHNTVSWYQQALGQGPQFIFQYYREEENGRGNFPPRFSGLQFPNYSSELNVNALELDDSALYLCASSQSPGQENSPLHFGNGTRLTVT.